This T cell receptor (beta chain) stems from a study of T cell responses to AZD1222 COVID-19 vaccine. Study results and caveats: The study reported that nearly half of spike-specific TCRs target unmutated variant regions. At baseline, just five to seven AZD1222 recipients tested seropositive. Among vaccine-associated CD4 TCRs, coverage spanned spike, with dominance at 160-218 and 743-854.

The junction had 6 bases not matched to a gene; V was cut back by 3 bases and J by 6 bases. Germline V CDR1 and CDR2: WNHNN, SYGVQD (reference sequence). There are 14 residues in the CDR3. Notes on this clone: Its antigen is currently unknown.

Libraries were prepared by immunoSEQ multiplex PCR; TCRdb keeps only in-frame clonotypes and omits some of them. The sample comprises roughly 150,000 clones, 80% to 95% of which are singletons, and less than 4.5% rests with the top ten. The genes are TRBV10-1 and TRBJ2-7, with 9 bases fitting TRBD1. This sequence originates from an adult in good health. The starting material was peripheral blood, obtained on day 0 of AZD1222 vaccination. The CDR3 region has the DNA TGCGCCAGCAGTGATTACAGGGGGCGCCCCGAGCAGTACTTC. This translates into CASSDYRGRPEQYF.